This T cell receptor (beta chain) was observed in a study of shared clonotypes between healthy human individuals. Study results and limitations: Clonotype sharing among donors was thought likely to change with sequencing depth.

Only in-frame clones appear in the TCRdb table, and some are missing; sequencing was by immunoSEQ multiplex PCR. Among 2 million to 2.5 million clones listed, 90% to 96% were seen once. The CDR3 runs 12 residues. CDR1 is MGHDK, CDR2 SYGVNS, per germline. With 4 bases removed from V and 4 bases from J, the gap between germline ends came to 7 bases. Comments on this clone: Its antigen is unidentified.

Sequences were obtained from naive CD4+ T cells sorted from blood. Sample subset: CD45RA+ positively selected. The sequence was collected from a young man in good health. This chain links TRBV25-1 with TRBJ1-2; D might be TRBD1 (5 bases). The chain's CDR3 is CASSGGTYGYTF. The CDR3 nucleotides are TGTGCCAGCAGTGGAGGGACCTATGGCTACACCTTC.